This TCR beta chain was captured in a study of blood T cells in healthy people across ages (dated by TCRdb to the mid-2010s). Turning to the overall study: In model experiments, roughly one uniquely barcoded TCR beta cDNA molecule per two T cells was captured by template switching. Four age groups were formed from the donors: young (average approximately 15 years), middle-aged (approximately 39), aged (62) and long-lived (more than 75). The study measured age-related changes in TCR beta repertoire diversity using deep sequencing normalized with unique cDNA molecular identifiers. The study analyzed two additional independent replicas of 1 million unique cDNA reads from the same blood draw for two donors, one aged 18 to 29 and one aged 80 or older. To avoid experimental bias, donors of different ages were randomly spread across the sequencing lanes.

This clonotype was counted once. What this receptor recognizes is not known. Base qualities are not recorded, but no much larger clone differs from it by a single base. Library preparation was by 5' RACE. The data were produced on an Illumina HiSeq 2500. A second roughly 6 to 12 cycle PCR used a sample-barcoded 5' primer and a J-beta primer mix. Each TCR beta cDNA molecule received a unique molecular identifier from a template-switch 5' adaptor carrying 12 random nucleotides. Each sample yielded at least 3 million CDR3-containing paired-end reads. First-strand cDNA was synthesized from all RNA with the Mint cDNA synthesis kit, primed by a TRBC-specific oligonucleotide. Following uracil-DNA glycosylase treatment, all cDNA underwent a first 18-cycle PCR with the universal primers M1SS and BC2_uni_R. The study's own analysis went as follows. Each sample was normalized by randomly selecting 1 million high-quality reads, each carrying a distinct molecular identifier. Reads sharing molecular identifiers were discarded rather than binned into consensus sequences. MiTCR, set to a Q25 quality threshold and the strictest error-elimination algorithm, was used for CDR3 identification, clonotype clustering and error correction. A nonparametric unseen species model with Euler transformation was used to estimate lower-bound total TCR beta diversity. Using fastp trimming at Q25 and MiXCR clonotype assembly, TCRdb reanalyzed the public sequencing data and kept in-frame beta chains. Every entry covers one CDR3 protein and lists the most common genes and DNA from its rows. These V and J calls derive from TCRdb rather than the authors' analysis. A total of almost 1 million distinct CDR3 sequences appear in this sample, 45% to 60% of them only once. Together, the top ten hold about 21% of the sample.

Overall study outcomes, separate from this receptor: Estimates of total diversity based on one million sequenced T cells were considered lower bounds and underestimates. A strong correlation was found between observed TCR beta diversity and the percentage of naive T cells measured by flow cytometry. Bulk unsorted PBMC profiling prevented conclusive comparison of naive and antigen-experienced compartments. As age increased, observed TCR beta diversity per million T cells dropped in a roughly linear way, and a significant reduction was already evident by age around 41. Compared with the aged group, more naive CD4+ T cells, fewer expanded clones and increased TCR diversity were shown by the long-lived group, suggesting age selection. Because the CMV infection status of the donors was unknown, age-related changes in expanded clonotypes may potentially have been confounded.

Donors were roughly 40 systemically healthy Caucasian individuals from Russia aged roughly 6 to 95 years. Around 10 milliliters of peripheral blood were collected from each donor into EDTA-treated Vacutainer tubes. Ficoll-Paque density-gradient centrifugation was used to isolate PBMCs, with at least 6.5 million obtained per sample. Total RNA was extracted from PBMCs with Trizol reagent, with at least 6 micrograms obtained per sample. The percentages of naive CD45RAhigh/CD27high T cells were determined by flow cytometry on a PBMC aliquot from every donor. The sequence derives from an older woman in good health. Sequencing was carried out using blood.

DNA sequence: TGCAGGAGGGGGAGATCCGATGAGCAGTTCTTC. Its protein is CRRGRSDEQFF. The chain is encoded by TRBV20-1 joined to TRBJ2-1, with TRBD1 perhaps the D gene, on 6 matching bases. Taken from cysteine to phenylalanine, the CDR3 has 11 residues. The kept DNA is CDR3 alone, 33 bases in frame from the first base. Via the germline V gene (reference sequence), CDR1 is DFQATT and CDR2 SNEGSKA.